This T cell receptor beta chain emerged from a study of cytomegalovirus exposure and HLA in healthy donors. Background on the study: Early released data comprised some 91 million unique TCRs from HLA-typed donors.

Trimming at V came to 6 bases and at J to 4 bases, leaving 3 bases not matched to a gene. CDR3 length equals 12 residues. Per the germline V gene, CDR1 is LNHDA and CDR2 is SQIVND (reference sequence). Study-wide points: Sequencing likely generated an artifact that appeared as a cluster of highly shared sequence variants.

On this clone itself: What it binds is unknown.

This PCR relied on a set of 60 Vbeta primers and 13 Jbeta primers. Here immunoSEQ multiplex PCR was the method, and the copy in TCRdb shows in-frame clones only, minus some. This sample's clone table lists some 120,000 clones. The receptor comes from a man aged 18 to 30 in good health and CMV-seronegative. The V call is TRBV19, the J call TRBJ2-7; TRBD1 matches 7 bases. Sequencing was performed on PBMCs. The CDR3 coding sequence is TGTGCCAGTAGCCCCAGGGGGTACGAGCAGTACTTC. Amino acid sequence: CASSPRGYEQYF.